This TCR beta chain was sequenced in a study of blood T cell repertoires in COVID-19. About the study: Some COVID-19 samples were acute and others convalescent; all came from the United States, Italy and Spain. PBMCs, B-cell-depleted T cells, or T cells provided the cDNA or gDNA that made up the material.

Original handling: The authors estimated nucleated cell counts from reference gene primer amplification. TCRdb keeps only in-frame clones here, not all; method: immunoSEQ multiplex PCR. Clone size and the V and J calls come from that table; the DNA yielded D and trimming. The table includes about 170,000 clones, 85% to 90% detected once. Sequencing was carried out using peripheral blood. This clonotype was obtained from a man between 45 and 60 years old who had recovered from COVID-19.

In nucleotides, the CDR3 is TGCGCCAGCAGTCGAGAACCCAGGGAAGGCTACACCTTC. Protein sequence: CASSREPREGYTF. V and J are TRBV5-1 and TRBJ1-2; tentatively, D is TRBD1 (5 bases). The CDR3 length is 13 residues. Germline V gene data show CDR1 as SGHRS and CDR2 as YFSETQ. The V end lost 5 bases, the J end lost 8 bases, and 16 bases lay between the germline ends.